These T cell receptor beta chains were read from a single sample in a study of a mutant IDH1 vaccine in newly diagnosed glioma. Assay used: immunoSEQ multiplex PCR; TCRdb lists only in-frame clones, some missing. The data contain 55,000 to 70,000 clones, 80% to 90% of them singletons. This sample comprised PBMCs, obtained from a glioma patient treated with radiotherapy, temozolomide or both. The receptors shown here come from a man under 40 with glioma. CDR3s include the opening cysteine and the closing phenylalanine or tryptophan. Each record gives: CDR3 length, J gene, V gene, D gene, clone size, CDR3 DNA, CDR3 protein. A D gene is named only where the DNA matches it firmly. Expanded clones get a size class; other rows say once, few or many, or leave the size out.

>17|TRBJ2-3|TRBV4-1|TRBD2|once
TGCGCCAGCAGCCAAGTCGGGGCGGGGGGTAGCACAGATACGCAGTATTTT
CASSQVGAGGSTDTQYF
>15|TRBJ1-2|TRBV5-1|.|.
TGCGCCAGCAGCTTGGATGCGGGTCTCGGCTATGGCTACACCTTC
CASSLDAGLGYGYTF
>16|TRBJ1-4|TRBV5-1|TRBD1|.
TGCGCCAGCAGCCGGGGGACAGGAGCAACTAATGAAAAACTGTTTTTT
CASSRGTGATNEKLFF
>13|TRBJ1-2|TRBV19|.|.
TGTGCCAGTAGTATAGACAGGGTGGATGGCTACACCTTC
CASSIDRVDGYTF
>15|TRBJ2-2|TRBV4-2|.|.
TGTGCCAGCAGCCAAGAGATGGGACGAACCGGGGAGCTGTTTTTT
CASSQEMGRTGELFF
>14|TRBJ1-1|TRBV15|.|.
TGTGCCACCAGCCCCCCGGGAGGATGGGGGCAAGCTTTCTTT
CATSPPGGWGQAFF
>15|TRBJ1-5|TRBV15|.|.
TGTGCCACCAGCAGAACCCTTGGGTCCAATCAGCCCCAGCATTTT
CATSRTLGSNQPQHF
>15|TRBJ2-3|TRBV2|.|.
TGTGCCAGCAGTGATACCGGGGGCGGCGTAGATACGCAGTATTTT
CASSDTGGGVDTQYF
>13|TRBJ2-7|TRBV18|.|.
TGTGCCAGCTCACCCGGGAACTCCTACGAGCAGTACTTC
CASSPGNSYEQYF
>16|TRBJ1-6|TRBV6-1|TRBD1|.
TGTGCCAGCAGTGATTATACAGGGGCCCGGAATTCACCCCTCCACTTT
CASSDYTGARNSPLHF
>13|TRBJ1-3|TRBV2|.|.
TGTGCCAGCAACCCATTCTCTGGAAACACCATATATTTT
CASNPFSGNTIYF
>18|TRBJ2-7|TRBV25-1|TRBD1|.
TGTGCCAGTGGGGCCCGACAGGGGGCGCGGGGGAGCTCCTACGAGCAGTACTTC
CASGARQGARGSSYEQYF
>16|TRBJ1-2|TRBV2|.|.
TGTGCCAGCAGTGAATGGGGGGTGCAGGGCGGCTATGGCTACACCTTC
CASSEWGVQGGYGYTF
>16|TRBJ1-5|TRBV2|TRBD1|.
TGTGCCAGCAGTGAAGCGACAGGGAAAGTCTATCAGCCCCAGCATTTT
CASSEATGKVYQPQHF
>14|TRBJ2-7|TRBV6-5|.|.
TGTGCCAGCAGTTACTCCCTGATAGGAACCGAGCAGTACTTC
CASSYSLIGTEQYF
>16|TRBJ2-5|TRBV7-9|TRBD2|.
TGTGCCAGCAGCTTGGGGACTAGCGGGGAAGAAGAGACCCAGTACTTC
CASSLGTSGEEETQYF
>13|TRBJ2-5|TRBV5-5|.|.
TGTGCCAGCAGCTTGTGGCTACAAGAGACCCAGTACTTC
CASSLWLQETQYF
>14|TRBJ1-1|TRBV5-6|.|.
TGTGCCAGCAGCTACGATTTGGGTAGGCCTGAAGCTTTCTTT
CASSYDLGRPEAFF
>15|TRBJ1-2|TRBV27|.|.
TGTGCCAGCAGTTTATACGGGGCGGGGCCCTATGGCTACACCTTC
CASSLYGAGPYGYTF
>13|TRBJ2-5|TRBV5-1|TRBD1|once
TGCGCCAGCAGCGGGGACAGTGCGGAGACCCAGTACTTC
CASSGDSAETQYF
>16|TRBJ2-7|TRBV7-9|TRBD2|.
TGTGCCAGCAGCCACCGGACTAGCGGGGGATACTACGAGCAGTACTTC
CASSHRTSGGYYEQYF
>15|TRBJ2-7|TRBV4-1|.|once
TGCGCCAGCAGCCAGGCCGGGAGGGGGCCGCACGAGCAGTACTTC
CASSQAGRGPHEQYF
>15|TRBJ2-7|TRBV6-6|.|.
TGTGCCAGCAGTCCCATGGGGACATCTAAGAGGGAGCAGTACTTC
CASSPMGTSKREQYF
>16|TRBJ2-3|TRBV5-1|.|.
TGCGCCAGCAGCTTGGTTGGCAGGGAGAGCACAGATACGCAGTATTTT
CASSLVGRESTDTQYF
>16|TRBJ2-2|TRBV11-2|.|.
TGTGCCAGCAGCTTTCCGGGACAAGGGAACACCGGGGAGCTGTTTTTT
CASSFPGQGNTGELFF
>14|TRBJ1-2|TRBV5-1|.|.
TGCGCCAGCAGCTTGGGCCAGCCTCAGTTTGGCTACACCTTC
CASSLGQPQFGYTF
>14|TRBJ2-7|TRBV7-9|.|.
TGTGCCAGCAGCTCCGTTAGGGTAGTAAACGAGCAGTACTTC
CASSSVRVVNEQYF
>13|TRBJ2-7|TRBV11-2|.|few
TGTGCCAGCAGCTTCCAGGGGGGATACGAGCAGTACTTC
CASSFQGGYEQYF
>13|TRBJ1-5|TRBV28|.|once
TGTGCCAGCACCGGAACGGGCAATCAGCCCCAGCATTTT
CASTGTGNQPQHF
>15|TRBJ1-5|TRBV18|TRBD1|few
TGTGCCAGCTCACCGGGACAGATTAGCAATCAGCCCCAGCATTTT
CASSPGQISNQPQHF
>15|TRBJ2-2|TRBV30|.|.
TGTGCCTGGAGTAGGGGTATAATTAACACCGGGGAGCTGTTTTTT
CAWSRGIINTGELFF
>13|TRBJ1-1|TRBV6-1|TRBD1|.
TGTGCCAGCAAGCCGACAGGGCGCACTGAAGCTTTCTTT
CASKPTGRTEAFF
>13|TRBJ2-7|TRBV10-3|.|.
TGTGCCATCAGTTACAGGGTTTCGTACGAGCAGTACTTC
CAISYRVSYEQYF
>17|TRBJ2-3|TRBV5-4|.|.
TGTGCCAGCAGCCCGCCGCCAGGGGCGGAGGGGACAGATACGCAGTATTTT
CASSPPPGAEGTDTQYF
>15|TRBJ1-5|TRBV19|TRBD1|few
TGTGCCAGTAGTGCCTACCAGGGGGCCGTTCAGCCCCAGCATTTT
CASSAYQGAVQPQHF
>15|TRBJ1-6|TRBV28|TRBD1|.
TGTGCCAGCAGTGACTCCGGGACAGAAGGTTTACCCCTCCACTTT
CASSDSGTEGLPLHF